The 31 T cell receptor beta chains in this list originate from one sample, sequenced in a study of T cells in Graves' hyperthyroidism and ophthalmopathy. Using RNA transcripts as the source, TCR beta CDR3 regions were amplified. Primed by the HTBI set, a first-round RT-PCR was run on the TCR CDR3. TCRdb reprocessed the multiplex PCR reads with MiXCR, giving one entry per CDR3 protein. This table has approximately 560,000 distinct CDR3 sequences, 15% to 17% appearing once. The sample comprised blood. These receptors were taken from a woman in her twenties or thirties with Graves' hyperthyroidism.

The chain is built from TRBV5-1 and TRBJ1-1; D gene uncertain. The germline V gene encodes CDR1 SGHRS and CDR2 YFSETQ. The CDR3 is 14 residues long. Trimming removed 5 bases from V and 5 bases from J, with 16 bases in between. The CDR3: CASSPSGVYTEAFF. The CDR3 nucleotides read TGCGCCAGCAGTCCCTCCGGGGTTTATACTGAAGCTTTCTTT.

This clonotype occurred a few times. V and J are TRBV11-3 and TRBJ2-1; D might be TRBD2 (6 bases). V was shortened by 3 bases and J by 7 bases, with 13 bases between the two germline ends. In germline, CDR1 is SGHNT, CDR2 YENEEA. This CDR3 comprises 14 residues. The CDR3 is CASSFLGGTNEQFF. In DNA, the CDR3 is TGTGCCAGCAGCTTTTTGGGAGGAACGAATGAGCAGTTCTTC.

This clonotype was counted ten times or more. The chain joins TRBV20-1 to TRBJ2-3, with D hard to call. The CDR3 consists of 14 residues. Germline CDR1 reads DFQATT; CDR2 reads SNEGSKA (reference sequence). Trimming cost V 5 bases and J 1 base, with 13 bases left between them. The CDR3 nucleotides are TGCAGTGCTCAGAGGAGTGGGGGCACAGATACGCAGTATTTT. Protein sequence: CSAQRSGGTDTQYF.

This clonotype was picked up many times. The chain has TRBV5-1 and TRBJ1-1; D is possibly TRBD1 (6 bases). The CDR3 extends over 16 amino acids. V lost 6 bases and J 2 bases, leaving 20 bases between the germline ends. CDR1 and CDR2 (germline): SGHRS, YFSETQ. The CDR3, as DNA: TGCGCCAGCAAGGAGGGGGGTGGAGGGGGAAACACTGAAGCTTTCTTT. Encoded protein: CASKEGGGGGNTEAFF.

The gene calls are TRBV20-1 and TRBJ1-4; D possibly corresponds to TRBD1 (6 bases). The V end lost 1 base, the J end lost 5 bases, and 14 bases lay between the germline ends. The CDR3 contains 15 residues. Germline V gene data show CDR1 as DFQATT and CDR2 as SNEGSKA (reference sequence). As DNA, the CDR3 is TGCAGTGCTAGAGGGGTGGGGGGCATGAATGAAAAACTGTTTTTT. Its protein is CSARGVGGMNEKLFF.

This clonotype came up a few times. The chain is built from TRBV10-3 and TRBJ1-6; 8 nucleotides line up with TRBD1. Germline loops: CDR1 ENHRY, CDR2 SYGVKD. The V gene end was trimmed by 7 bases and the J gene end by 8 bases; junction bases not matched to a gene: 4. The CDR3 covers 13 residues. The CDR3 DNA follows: TGTGCCATCAAACAGGGGGACGATTCACCCCTCCACTTT. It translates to CAIKQGDDSPLHF.

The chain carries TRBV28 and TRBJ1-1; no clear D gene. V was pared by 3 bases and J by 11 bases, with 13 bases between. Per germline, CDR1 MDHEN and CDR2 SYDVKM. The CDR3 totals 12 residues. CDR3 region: CASSLDRLEAFF. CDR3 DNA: TGTGCCAGCAGTTTGGATCGGCTAGAGGCTTTCTTT.

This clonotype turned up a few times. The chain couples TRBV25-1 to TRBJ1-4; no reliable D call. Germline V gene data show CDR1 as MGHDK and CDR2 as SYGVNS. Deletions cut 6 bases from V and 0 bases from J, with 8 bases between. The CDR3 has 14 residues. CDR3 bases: TGTGCCAGCAGCGATTCTGCAACTAATGAAAAACTGTTTTTT. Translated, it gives CASSDSATNEKLFF.

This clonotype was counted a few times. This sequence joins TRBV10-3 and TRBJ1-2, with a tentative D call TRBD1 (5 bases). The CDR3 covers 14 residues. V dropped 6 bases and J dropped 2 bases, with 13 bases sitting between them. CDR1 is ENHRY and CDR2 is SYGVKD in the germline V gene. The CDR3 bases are TGTGCCATCAGCCCCCCGGGACTGAACTATGGCTACACCTTC. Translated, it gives CAISPPGLNYGYTF.

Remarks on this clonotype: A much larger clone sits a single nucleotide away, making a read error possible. The CDR3 DNA sequence: TGTGCCAGCTCACCACTCTCGGGACATTTCCTCAATGAGCAGTTCTTC. Its translation is CASSPLSGHFLNEQFF. The chain couples TRBV18 to TRBJ2-1; D might be TRBD1 (6 bases). Trimming cost V 1 base and J 6 bases, with 16 bases left between them. CDR1 and CDR2 (germline): KGHSH, LQKENI. The CDR3 runs to 16 residues.

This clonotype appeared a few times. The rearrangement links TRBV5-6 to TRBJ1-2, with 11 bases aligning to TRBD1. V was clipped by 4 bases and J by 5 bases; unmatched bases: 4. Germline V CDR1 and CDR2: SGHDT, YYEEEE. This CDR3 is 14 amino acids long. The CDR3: CASSRGQGAYGYTF. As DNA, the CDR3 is TGTGCCAGCAGCCGAGGACAGGGGGCGTATGGCTACACCTTC.

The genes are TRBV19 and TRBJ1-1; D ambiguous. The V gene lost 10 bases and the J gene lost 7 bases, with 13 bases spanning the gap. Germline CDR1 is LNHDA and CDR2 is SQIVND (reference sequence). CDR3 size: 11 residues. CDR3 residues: CATNPRVEAFF. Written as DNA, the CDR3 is TGTGCCACCAACCCTAGGGTTGAAGCTTTCTTT.

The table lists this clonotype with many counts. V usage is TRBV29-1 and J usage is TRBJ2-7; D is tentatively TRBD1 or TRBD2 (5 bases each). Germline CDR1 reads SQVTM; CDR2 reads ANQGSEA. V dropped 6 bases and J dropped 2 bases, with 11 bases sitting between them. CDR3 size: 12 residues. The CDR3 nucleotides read TGCAGCGTCCGGGACGGAACCTACGAGCAGTACTTC. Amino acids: CSVRDGTYEQYF.

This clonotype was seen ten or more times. CDR3 region: CASSLGREHIRGEQFF. The CDR3 DNA follows: TGCGCCAGCAGCTTGGGACGGGAACACATAAGAGGTGAGCAGTTCTTC. The chain employs TRBV5-1 and TRBJ2-1, with D maybe TRBD2 (5 bases). The ends were cut back, 0 bases at V and 9 bases at J, with 19 bases in the middle. The CDR3 runs 16 residues. Germline V gene lookup returns CDR1 SGHRS and CDR2 YFSETQ. The whole variable domain, filled in from reference TRBV5-1 and TRBJ2-1, reads KAGVTQTPRYLIKTRGQQVTLSCSPISGHRSVSWYQQTPGQGLQFLFEYFSETQRNKGNFPGRFSGRQFSNSRSEMNVSTLELGDSALYLCASSLGREHIRGEQFFGPGTRLTVL.

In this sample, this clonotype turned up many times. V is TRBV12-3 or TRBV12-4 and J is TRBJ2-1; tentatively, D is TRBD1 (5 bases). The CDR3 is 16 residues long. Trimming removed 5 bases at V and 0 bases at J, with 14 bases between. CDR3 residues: CASSPETAFSYNEQFF. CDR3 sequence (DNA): TGTGCCAGCAGTCCTGAGACAGCTTTCTCCTACAATGAGCAGTTCTTC.

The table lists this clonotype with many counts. CDR3 DNA: TGTGCCAGCAGTTTATGGGGGGCTAGCCGTGACAATGAGCAGTTCTTC. Its translation: CASSLWGASRDNEQFF. V is TRBV28 and J is TRBJ2-1; D is perhaps TRBD1 (6 bases). This CDR3 comprises 16 residues. From germline, CDR1 is MDHEN and CDR2 SYDVKM. The V end was cut by 0 bases, the J end by 5 bases, with 14 bases between.

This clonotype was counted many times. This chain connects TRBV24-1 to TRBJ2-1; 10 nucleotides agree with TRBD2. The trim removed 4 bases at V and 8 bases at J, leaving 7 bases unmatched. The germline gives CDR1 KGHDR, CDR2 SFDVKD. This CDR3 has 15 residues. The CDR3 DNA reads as TGTGCCACCAGTGAAATAGCGGGAGGAATCTATGAGCAGTTCTTC. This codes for CATSEIAGGIYEQFF.

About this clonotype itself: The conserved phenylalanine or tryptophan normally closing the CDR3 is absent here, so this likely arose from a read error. The CDR3: CASSLTRKTQYL. In DNA, the CDR3 is TGTGCCAGCAGCTTAACGAGGAAGACCCAGTACCTC. This chain joins TRBV7-9 and TRBJ2-5; D gene ambiguous. The V end was cut by 2 bases, the J end by 6 bases, with 7 bases between. Germline V gives CDR1 SEHNR, CDR2 FQNEAQ (reference sequence). CDR3 size: 12 residues.

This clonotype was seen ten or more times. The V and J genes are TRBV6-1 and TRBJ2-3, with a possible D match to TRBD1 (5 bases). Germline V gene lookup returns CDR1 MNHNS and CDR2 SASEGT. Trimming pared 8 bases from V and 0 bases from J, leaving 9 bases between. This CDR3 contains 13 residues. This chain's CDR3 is CASGHRSTDTQYF. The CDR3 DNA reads TGTGCCAGCGGTCACAGGAGCACAGATACGCAGTATTTT.

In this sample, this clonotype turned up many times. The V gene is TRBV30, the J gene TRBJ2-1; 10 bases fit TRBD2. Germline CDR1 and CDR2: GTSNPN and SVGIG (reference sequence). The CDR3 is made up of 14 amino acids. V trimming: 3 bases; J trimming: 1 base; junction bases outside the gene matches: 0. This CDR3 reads CAWRLAGSYNEQFF. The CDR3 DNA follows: TGTGCCTGGAGACTAGCGGGGTCCTACAATGAGCAGTTCTTC.

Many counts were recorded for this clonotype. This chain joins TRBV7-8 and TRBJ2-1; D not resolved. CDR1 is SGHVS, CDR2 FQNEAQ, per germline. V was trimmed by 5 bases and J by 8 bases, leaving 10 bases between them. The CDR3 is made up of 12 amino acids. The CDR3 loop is CASSHNVDEQFF. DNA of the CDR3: TGTGCCAGCAGCCACAACGTTGATGAGCAGTTCTTC.

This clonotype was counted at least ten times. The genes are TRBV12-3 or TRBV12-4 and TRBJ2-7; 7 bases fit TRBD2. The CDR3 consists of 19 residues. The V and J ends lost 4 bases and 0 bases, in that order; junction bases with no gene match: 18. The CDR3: CASSSGGGGRSGRSYEQYF. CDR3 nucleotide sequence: TGTGCCAGCAGTTCAGGCGGCGGGGGTCGTTCGGGACGCTCCTACGAGCAGTACTTC.

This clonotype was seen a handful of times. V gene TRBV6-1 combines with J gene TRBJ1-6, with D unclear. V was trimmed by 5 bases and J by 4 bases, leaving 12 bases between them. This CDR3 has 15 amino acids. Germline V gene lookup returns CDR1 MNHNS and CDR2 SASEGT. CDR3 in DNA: TGTGCCAGCAGTTCCCGGGCCGAGTATAATTCACCCCTCCACTTT. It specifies CASSSRAEYNSPLHF.

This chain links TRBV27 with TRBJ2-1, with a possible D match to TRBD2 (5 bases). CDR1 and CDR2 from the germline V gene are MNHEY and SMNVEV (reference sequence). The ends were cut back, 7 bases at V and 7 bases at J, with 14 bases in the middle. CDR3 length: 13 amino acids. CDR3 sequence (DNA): TGTGCCAGCAACGAGGGCCTGGGGAATGAGCAGTTCTTC. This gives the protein CASNEGLGNEQFF.

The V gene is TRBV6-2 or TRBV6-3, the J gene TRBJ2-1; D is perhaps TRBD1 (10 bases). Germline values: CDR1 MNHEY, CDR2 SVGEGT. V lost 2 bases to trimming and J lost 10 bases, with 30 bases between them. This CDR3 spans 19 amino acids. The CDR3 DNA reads TGTGCCAGCAGTTACCGGGACAGGGGTAGCGGGAGAGGGACCGGGGAGCAGTTCTTC. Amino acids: CASSYRDRGSGRGTGEQFF.

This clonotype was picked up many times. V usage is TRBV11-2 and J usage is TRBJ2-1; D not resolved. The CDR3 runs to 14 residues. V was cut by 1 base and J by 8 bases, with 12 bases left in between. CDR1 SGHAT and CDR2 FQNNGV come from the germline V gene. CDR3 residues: CASSLASLVHEQFF. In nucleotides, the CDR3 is TGTGCCAGCAGCTTAGCTTCTCTAGTACATGAGCAGTTCTTC.

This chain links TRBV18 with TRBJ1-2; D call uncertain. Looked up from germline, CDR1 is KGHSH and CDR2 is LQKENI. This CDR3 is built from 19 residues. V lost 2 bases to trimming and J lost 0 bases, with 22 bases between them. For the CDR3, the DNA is TGTGCCAGCTCACCAGTGGAGATGAGCCCATGGACGCCTAACTATGGCTACACCTTC. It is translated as CASSPVEMSPWTPNYGYTF.

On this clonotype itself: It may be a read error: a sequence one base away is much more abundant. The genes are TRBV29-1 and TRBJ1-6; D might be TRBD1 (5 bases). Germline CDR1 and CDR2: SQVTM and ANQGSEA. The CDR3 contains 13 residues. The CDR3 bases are TGCAGCGCCCTGGAGCAGGGCAATTCACCCCACCACTTT. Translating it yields CSALEQGNSPHHF.

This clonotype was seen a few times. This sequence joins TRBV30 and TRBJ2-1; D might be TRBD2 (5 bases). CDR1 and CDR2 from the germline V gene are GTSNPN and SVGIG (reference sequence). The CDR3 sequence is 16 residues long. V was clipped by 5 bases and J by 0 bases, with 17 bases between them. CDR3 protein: CAWCLEERCSYNEQFF. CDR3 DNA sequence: TGTGCCTGGTGCCTGGAGGAGCGGTGCTCCTACAATGAGCAGTTCTTC.

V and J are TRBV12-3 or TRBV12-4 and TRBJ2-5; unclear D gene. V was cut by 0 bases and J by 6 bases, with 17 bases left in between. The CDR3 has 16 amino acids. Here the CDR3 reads CASSLALTRAFKTQYF. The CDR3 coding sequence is TGTGCCAGCAGTTTAGCCCTGACAAGGGCCTTTAAGACCCAGTACTTC.

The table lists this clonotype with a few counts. CDR3 region: CASSETGKSYNEQFF. In DNA form, the CDR3 reads TGTGCCAGCAGCGAGACAGGGAAATCCTACAATGAGCAGTTCTTC. The V gene is TRBV9, the J gene TRBJ2-1, with 7 bases that match TRBD1. In germline, CDR1 is SGDLS, CDR2 YYNGEE. The V gene end was trimmed by 3 bases and the J gene end by 1 base; junction bases not matched to a gene: 4. The CDR3 sequence is 15 residues long.